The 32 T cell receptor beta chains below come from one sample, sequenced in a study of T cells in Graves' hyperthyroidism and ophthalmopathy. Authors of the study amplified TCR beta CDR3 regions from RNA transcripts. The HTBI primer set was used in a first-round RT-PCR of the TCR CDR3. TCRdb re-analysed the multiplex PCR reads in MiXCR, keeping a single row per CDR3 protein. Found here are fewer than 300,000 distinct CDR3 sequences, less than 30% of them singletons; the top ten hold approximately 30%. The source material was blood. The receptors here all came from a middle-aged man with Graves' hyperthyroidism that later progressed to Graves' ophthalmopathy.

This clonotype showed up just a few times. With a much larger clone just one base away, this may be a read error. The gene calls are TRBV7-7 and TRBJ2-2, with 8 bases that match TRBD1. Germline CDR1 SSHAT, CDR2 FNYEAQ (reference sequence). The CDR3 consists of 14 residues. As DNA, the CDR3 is TGTGCTAGCAGCCGAAGACAGGGGACCGGGGAGCTGTTTTTT. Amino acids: CASSRRQGTGELFF.

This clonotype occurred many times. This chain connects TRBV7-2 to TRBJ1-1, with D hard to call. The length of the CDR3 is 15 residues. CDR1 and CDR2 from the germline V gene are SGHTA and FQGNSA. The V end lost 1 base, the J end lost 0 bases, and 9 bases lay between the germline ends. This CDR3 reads CASSLVTPMNTEAFF. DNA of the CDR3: TGTGCCAGCAGCTTAGTCACTCCCATGAACACTGAAGCTTTCTTT.

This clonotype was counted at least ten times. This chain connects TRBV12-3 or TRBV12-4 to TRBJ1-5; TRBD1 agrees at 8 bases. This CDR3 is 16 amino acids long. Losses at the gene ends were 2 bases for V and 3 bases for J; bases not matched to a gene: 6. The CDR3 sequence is CASSLWAGGLNQPQHF. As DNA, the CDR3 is TGTGCCAGCAGTTTATGGGCAGGGGGCCTCAATCAGCCCCAGCATTTT.

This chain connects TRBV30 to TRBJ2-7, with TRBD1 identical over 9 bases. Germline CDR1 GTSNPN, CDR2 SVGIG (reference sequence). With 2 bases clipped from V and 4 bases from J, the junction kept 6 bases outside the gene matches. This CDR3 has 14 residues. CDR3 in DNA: TGTGCCTGGAGTTATGGACAGGGGAGGTACGAGCAGTACTTC. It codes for CAWSYGQGRYEQYF.

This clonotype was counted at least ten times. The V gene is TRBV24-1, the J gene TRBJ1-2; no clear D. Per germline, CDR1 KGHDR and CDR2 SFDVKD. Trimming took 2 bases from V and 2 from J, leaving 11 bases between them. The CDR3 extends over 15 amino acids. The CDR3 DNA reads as TGTGCCACCAGTGATTCCCGAGACGGGAACTATGGCTACACCTTC. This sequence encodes CATSDSRDGNYGYTF.

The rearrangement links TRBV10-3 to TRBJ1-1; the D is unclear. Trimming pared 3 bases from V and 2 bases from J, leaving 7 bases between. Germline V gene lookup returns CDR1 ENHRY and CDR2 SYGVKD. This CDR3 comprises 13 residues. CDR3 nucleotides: TGTGCCATCAGTGATCAGTCTAACACTGAAGCTTTCTTT. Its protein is CAISDQSNTEAFF.

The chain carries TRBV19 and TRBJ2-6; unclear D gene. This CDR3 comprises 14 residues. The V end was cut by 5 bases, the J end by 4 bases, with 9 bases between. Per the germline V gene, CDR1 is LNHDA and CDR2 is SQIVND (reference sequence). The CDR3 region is CASSPVSGANVLTF. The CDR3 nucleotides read TGTGCCAGTAGTCCCGTATCCGGGGCCAACGTCCTGACTTTC.

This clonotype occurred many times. Here the CDR3 reads CASRYDRGRGPQHF. Here the CDR3 DNA reads TGTGCCAGCCGCTACGACAGGGGAAGGGGGCCCCAGCATTTT. This chain uses TRBV6-5 with TRBJ1-5; 8 bases line up with TRBD1. V was pared by 8 bases and J by 9 bases, with 12 bases of the junction left unmatched. The germline CDR1 and CDR2 sequences are MNHEY and SVGAGI. This CDR3 has 14 amino acids.

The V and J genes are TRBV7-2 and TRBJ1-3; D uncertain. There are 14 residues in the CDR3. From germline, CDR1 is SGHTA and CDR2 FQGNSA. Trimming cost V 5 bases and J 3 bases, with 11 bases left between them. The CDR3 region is CASSPWTYGNTIYF. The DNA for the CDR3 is TGTGCCAGCAGCCCTTGGACCTATGGAAACACCATATATTTT.

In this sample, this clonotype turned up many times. The CDR3 region has the DNA TGTGCCACCAGTGATTTTACTAGCGGGAAGGGCGAGCAGTACTTC. It encodes CATSDFTSGKGEQYF. The rearrangement uses TRBV24-1 and TRBJ2-7, with TRBD2 matching 10 bases. Germline CDR1 and CDR2: KGHDR and SFDVKD. After removal of 1 base from V and 6 bases from J, the junction contained 5 bases not matched to a gene. There are 15 residues in the CDR3.

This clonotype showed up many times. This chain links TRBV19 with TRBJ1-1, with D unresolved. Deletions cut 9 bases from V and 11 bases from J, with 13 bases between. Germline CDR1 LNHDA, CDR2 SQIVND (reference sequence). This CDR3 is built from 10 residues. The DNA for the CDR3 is TGTGCCAGCGGAGATACCGGGGCTTTCTTT. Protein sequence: CASGDTGAFF.

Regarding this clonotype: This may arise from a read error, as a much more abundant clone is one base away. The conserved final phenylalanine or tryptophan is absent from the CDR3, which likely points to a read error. The CDR3 coding sequence is TGTGCCAGCTCACCAGACAGGTCCGGCTACACCTCC. Amino acid sequence: CASSPDRSGYTS. The rearrangement joins TRBV18 to TRBJ1-2; D possibly corresponds to TRBD1 (6 bases). This CDR3 comprises 12 residues. V lost 2 bases, J lost 8 bases, and 9 bases lay in between. Per germline, CDR1 KGHSH and CDR2 LQKENI.

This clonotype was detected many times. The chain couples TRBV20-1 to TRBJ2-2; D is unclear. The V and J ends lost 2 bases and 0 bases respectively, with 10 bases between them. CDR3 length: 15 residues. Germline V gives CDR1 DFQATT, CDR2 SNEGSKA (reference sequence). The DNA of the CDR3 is TGCAGTGCTAGACGGGTAGACGCGAACACCGGGGAGCTGTTTTTT. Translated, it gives CSARRVDANTGELFF.

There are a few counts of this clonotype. This CDR3 is CASTHRENTEAFF. CDR3 bases: TGTGCCAGCACCCACAGGGAGAACACTGAAGCTTTCTTT. The V and J genes are TRBV6-1 and TRBJ1-1, with D maybe TRBD1 (6 bases). Germline V lookup: CDR1 MNHNS, CDR2 SASEGT. The CDR3 runs 13 residues. Between the trimmed V and J ends, which lost 7 bases and 1 base, there was a span of 10 bases.

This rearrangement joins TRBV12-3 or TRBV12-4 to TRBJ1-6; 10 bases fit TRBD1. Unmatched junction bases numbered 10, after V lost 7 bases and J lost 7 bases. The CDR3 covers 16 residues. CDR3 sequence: CASTGRRDRGNSPLHF. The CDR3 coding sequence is TGTGCCAGCACAGGAAGACGGGACAGGGGCAATTCACCCCTCCACTTT.

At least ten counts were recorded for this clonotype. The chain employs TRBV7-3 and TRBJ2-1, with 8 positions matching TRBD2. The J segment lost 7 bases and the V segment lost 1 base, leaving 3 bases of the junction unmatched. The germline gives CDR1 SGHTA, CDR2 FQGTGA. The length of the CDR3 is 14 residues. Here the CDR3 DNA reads TGTGCCAGCAGCTTAAGGGGACTAGATAATGAGCAGTTCTTC. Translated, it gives CASSLRGLDNEQFF.

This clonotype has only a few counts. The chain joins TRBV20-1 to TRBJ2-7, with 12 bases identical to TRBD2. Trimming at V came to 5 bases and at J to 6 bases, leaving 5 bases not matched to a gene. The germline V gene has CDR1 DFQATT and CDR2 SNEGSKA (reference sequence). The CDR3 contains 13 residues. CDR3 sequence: CSARTSGTPEQYF. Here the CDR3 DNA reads TGCAGTGCTCGGACTAGCGGGACCCCCGAGCAGTACTTC.

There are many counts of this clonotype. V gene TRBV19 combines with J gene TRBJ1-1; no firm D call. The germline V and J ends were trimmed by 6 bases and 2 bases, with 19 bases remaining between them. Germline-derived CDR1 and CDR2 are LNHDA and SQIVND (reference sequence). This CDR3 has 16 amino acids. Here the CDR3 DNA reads TGTGCCAGTAGCCTAAATATCCCAAATATTAACACTGAAGCTTTCTTT. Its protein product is CASSLNIPNINTEAFF.

The CDR3 DNA reads TGTGCCAGCAGTCATCTGGGCCTTTCCTCCTACGAGCAGTACTTC. This gives the protein CASSHLGLSSYEQYF. This sequence joins TRBV7-3 and TRBJ2-7, with no clear D. This CDR3 comprises 15 residues. Deletions cut 6 bases from V and 0 bases from J, with 15 bases between. CDR1 and CDR2 (germline): SGHTA, FQGTGA.

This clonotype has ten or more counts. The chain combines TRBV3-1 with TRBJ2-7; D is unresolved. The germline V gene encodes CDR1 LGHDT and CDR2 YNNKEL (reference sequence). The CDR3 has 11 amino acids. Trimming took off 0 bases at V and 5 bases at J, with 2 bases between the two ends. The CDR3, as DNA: TGTGCCAGCAGCCAAGAGAACGAGCAGTACTTC. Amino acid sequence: CASSQENEQYF.

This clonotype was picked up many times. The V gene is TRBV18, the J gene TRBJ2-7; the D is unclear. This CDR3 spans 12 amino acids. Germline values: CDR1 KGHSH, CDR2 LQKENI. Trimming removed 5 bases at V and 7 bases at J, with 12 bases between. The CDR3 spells CASSSTATEQYF. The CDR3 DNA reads TGTGCCAGCTCATCAACGGCGACGGAGCAGTACTTC.

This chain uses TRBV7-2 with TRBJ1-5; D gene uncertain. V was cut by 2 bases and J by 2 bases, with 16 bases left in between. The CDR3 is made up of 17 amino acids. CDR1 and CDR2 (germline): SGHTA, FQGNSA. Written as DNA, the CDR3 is TGTGCCAGCAGCTTATCGGGTGTTATGGGCGGCAATCAGCCCCAGCATTTT. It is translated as CASSLSGVMGGNQPQHF. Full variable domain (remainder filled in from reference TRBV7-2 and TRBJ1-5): GAGVSQSPSNKVTEKGKDVELRCDPISGHTALYWYRQSLGQGLEFLIYFQGNSAPDKSGLPSDRFSAERTGGSVSTLTIQRTQQEDSAVYLCASSLSGVMGGNQPQHFGDGTRLSIL.

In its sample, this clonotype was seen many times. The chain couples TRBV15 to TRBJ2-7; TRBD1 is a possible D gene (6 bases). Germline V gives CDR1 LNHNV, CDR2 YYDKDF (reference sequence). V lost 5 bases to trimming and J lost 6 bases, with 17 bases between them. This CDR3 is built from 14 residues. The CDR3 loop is CATSQTGTPCEQYF. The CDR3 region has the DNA TGTGCCACCAGCCAAACCGGGACACCCTGCGAGCAGTACTTC.

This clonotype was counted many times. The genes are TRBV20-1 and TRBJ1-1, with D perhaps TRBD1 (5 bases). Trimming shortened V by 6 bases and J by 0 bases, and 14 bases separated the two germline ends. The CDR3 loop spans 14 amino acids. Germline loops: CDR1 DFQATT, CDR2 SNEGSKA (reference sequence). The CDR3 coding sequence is TGCAGTGCCCTGGGGCTGGCGGTGAACACTGAAGCTTTCTTT. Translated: CSALGLAVNTEAFF.

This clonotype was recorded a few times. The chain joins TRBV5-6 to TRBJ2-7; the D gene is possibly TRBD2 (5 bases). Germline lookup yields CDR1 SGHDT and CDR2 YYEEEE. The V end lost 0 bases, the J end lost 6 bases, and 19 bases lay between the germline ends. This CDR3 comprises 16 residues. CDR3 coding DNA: TGTGCCAGCAGCTTGGGTGTCGGGATCCCCTCTCGCGAGCAGTACTTC. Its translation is CASSLGVGIPSREQYF.

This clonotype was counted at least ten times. The CDR3 DNA reads as TGTGCCAGCAGTCCAGGACAGGGAATCTATGGCTACACCTTC. Amino acids: CASSPGQGIYGYTF. The rearrangement uses TRBV28 and TRBJ1-2, with 8 bases aligning to TRBD1. This CDR3 is built from 14 residues. After removal of 5 bases from V and 4 bases from J, the junction contained 6 bases not matched to a gene. Germline V gene lookup returns CDR1 MDHEN and CDR2 SYDVKM.

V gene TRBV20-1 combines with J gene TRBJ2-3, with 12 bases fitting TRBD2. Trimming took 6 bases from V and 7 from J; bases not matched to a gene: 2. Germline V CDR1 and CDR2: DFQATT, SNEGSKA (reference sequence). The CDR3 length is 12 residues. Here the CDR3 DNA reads TGCAGTGCCCGGACTAGCGGGAATACGCAGTATTTT. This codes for CSARTSGNTQYF.

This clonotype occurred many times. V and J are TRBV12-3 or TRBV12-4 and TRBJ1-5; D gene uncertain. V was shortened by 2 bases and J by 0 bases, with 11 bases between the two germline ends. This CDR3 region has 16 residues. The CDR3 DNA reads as TGTGCCAGCAGTTTATCTGGGCAGTATAGCAATCAGCCCCAGCATTTT. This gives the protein CASSLSGQYSNQPQHF.

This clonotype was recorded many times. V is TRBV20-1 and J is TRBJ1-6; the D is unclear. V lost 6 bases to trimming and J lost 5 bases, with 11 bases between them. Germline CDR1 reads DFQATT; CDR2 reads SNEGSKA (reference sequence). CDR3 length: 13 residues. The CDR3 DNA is TGCAGTGCATCCCGGATGAATAATTCACCCCTCCACTTT. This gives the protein CSASRMNNSPLHF.

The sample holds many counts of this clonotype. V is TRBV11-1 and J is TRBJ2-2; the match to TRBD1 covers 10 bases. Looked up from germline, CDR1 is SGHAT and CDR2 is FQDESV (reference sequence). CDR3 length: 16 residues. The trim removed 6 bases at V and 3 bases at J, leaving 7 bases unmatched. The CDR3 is CASRHRTGGDTGELFF. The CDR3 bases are TGTGCCAGCAGACATCGGACAGGGGGAGACACCGGGGAGCTGTTTTTT.

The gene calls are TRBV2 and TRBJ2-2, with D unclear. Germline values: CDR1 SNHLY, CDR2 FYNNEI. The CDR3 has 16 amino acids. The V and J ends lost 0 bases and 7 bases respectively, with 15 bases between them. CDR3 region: CASSEASDGPYGELFF. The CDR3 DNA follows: TGTGCCAGCAGTGAAGCGAGTGACGGACCCTACGGGGAGCTGTTTTTT.

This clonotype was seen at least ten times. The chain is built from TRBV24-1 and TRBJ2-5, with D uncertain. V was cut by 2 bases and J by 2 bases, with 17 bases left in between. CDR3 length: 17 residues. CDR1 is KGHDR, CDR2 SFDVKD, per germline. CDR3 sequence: CATSDSHRYAGQETQYF. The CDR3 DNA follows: TGTGCCACCAGTGATTCCCATCGATATGCAGGTCAAGAGACCCAGTACTTC.